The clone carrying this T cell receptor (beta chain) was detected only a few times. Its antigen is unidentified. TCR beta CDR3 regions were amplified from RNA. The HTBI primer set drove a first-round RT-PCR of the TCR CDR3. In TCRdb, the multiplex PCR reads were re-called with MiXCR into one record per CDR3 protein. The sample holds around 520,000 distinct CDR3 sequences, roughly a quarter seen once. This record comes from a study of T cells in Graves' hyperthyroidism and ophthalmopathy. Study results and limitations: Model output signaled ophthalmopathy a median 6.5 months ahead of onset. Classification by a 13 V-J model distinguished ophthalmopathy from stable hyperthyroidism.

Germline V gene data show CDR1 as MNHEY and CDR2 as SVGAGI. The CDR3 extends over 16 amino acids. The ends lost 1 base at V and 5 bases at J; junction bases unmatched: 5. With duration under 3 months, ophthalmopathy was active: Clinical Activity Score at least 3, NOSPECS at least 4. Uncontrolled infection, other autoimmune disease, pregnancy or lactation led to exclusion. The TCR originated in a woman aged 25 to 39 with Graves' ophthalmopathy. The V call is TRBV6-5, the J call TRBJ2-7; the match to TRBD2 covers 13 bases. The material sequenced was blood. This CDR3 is CASSYFTTSGRNEQYF. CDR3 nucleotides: TGTGCCAGCAGTTACTTCACGACTAGCGGGAGGAACGAGCAGTACTTC.